Only a few counts were recorded for the clone carrying this TCR beta chain. The data belong to a study of neoadjuvant anti-PD-1 for oral cavity cancer. The CDR3 loop spans 14 amino acids. The V gene end was trimmed by 1 base and the J gene end by 2 bases; junction bases not matched to a gene: 0. Per the germline V gene, CDR1 is SGHRS and CDR2 is YFSETQ. The repertoire was sequenced with immunoSEQ multiplex PCR; TCRdb's copy has only in-frame clones and lacks some. The table has some 15,000 clones, around 36% seen once; the top ten hold about two fifths. The time point was: after neoadjuvant nivolumab, at surgical resection.

The chain carries TRBV5-1 and TRBJ1-3; TRBD1 matches at 7 bases. The receptor's source is a person aged 40 to 85 with oral cavity squamous cell carcinoma. Sequenced material: tumor tissue, taken after nivolumab (anti-PD-1) treatment. The CDR3: CASSLTGAGNTIYF. DNA of the CDR3: TGCGCCAGCAGCTTGACAGGGGCTGGAAACACCATATATTTT.